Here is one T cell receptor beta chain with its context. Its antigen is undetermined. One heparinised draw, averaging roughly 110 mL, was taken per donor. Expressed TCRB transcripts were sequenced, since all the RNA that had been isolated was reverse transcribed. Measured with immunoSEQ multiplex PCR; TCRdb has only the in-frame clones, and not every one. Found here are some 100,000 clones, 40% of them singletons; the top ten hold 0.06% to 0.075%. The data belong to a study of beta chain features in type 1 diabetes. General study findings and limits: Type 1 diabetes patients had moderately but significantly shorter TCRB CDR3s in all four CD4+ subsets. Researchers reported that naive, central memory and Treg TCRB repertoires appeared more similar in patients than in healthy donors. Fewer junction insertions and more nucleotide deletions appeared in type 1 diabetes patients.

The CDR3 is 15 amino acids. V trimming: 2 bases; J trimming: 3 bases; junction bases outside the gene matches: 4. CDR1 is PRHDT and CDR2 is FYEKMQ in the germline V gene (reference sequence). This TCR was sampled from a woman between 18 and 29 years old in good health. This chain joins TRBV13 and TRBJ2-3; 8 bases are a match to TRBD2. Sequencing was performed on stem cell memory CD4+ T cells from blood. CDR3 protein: CASSLRAGVTDTQYF. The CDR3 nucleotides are TGTGCCAGCAGCTTAAGAGCGGGAGTTACAGATACGCAGTATTTT.